This passage covers 3 T cell receptor beta chains from one sample sequenced in a study of blood T cell repertoires in COVID-19. Here immunoSEQ multiplex PCR was the method, and the copy in TCRdb shows in-frame clones only, minus some. Here the sample spans some 260,000 clones, roughly three quarters being singletons. Material for sequencing was peripheral blood. The receptors here all came from a woman aged 40 to 49 with active or convalescent COVID-19.

This clone showed up just once. This sequence joins TRBV28 and TRBJ2-3; D is undetermined. CDR1 is MDHEN and CDR2 is SYDVKM in the germline V gene. The V end was cut by 3 bases, the J end by 4 bases, with 11 bases between. This CDR3 is 14 amino acids long. The CDR3 sequence is CASSLRLLSDTQYF. Here the CDR3 DNA reads TGTGCCAGCAGTTTGCGGCTACTCTCAGATACGCAGTATTTT.

The chain carries TRBV19 and TRBJ1-4, with 7 nucleotides matching TRBD1. This CDR3 contains 14 residues. The V segment lost 1 base and the J segment 10 bases; nucleotides outside the gene matches: 6. Germline values: CDR1 LNHDA, CDR2 SQIVND (reference sequence). The CDR3 reads CASSIGQGVGKLFF. CDR3 nucleotide sequence: TGTGCCAGTAGTATAGGACAGGGAGTCGGAAAACTGTTTTTT.

This clone was observed a single time. The chain employs TRBV4-1 and TRBJ1-2, with TRBD1 identical over 11 bases. The V gene's germline CDR1 is MGHRA and CDR2 YSYEKL. The CDR3 runs 15 residues. Trimming at V came to 2 bases and at J to 5 bases, leaving 4 bases not matched to a gene. For the CDR3, the DNA is TGCGCCAGCAGCCAACCCGGACAGGGGGCGTATGGCTACACCTTC. This gives the protein CASSQPGQGAYGYTF.